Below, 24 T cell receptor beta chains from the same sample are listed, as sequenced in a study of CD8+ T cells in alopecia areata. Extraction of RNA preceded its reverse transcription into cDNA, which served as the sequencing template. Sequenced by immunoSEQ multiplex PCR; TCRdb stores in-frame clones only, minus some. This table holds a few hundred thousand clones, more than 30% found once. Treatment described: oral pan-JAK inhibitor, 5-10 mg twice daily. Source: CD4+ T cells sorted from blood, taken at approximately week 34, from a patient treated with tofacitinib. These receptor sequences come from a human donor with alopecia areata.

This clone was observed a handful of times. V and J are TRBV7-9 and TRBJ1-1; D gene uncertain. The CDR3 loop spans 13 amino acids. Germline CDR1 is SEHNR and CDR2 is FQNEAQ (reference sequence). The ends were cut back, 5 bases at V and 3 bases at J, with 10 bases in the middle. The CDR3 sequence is CASSRSTHTEAFF. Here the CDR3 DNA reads TGTGCCAGCAGCCGATCCACCCACACTGAAGCTTTCTTT.

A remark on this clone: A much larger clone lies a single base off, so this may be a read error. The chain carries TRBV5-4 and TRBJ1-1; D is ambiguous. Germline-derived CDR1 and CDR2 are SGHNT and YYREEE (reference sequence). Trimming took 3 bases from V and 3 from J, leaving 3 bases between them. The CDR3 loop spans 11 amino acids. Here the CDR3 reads CASSYDTEAFF. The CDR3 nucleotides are TGTGCCAGCAGCTACGACACTGAAGCTTTCTTT.

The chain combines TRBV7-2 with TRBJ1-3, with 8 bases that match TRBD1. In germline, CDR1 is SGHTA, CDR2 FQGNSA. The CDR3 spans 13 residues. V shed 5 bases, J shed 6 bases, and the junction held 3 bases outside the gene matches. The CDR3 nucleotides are TGTGCCAGCAGCCCGGACAGGGTAAACACCATATATTTT. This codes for CASSPDRVNTIYF.

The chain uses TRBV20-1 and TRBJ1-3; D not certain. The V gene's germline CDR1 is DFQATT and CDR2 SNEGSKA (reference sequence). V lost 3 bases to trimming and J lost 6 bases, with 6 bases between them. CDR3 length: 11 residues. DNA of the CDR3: TGCAGTGCTAGGCAGGAAAACACCATATATTTT. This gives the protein CSARQENTIYF.

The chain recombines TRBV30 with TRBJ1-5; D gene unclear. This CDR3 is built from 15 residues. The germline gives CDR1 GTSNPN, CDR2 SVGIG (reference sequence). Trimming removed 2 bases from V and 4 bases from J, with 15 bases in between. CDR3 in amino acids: CAWSSDGLMNQPQHF. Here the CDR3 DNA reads TGTGCCTGGAGTTCAGATGGTCTCATGAATCAGCCCCAGCATTTT.

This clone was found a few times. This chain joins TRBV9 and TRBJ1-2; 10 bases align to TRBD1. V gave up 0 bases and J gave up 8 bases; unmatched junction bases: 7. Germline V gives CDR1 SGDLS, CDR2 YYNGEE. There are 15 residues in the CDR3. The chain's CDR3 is CASSVGQGAAKGYTF. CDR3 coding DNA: TGTGCCAGCAGCGTAGGACAGGGGGCAGCTAAAGGCTACACCTTC.

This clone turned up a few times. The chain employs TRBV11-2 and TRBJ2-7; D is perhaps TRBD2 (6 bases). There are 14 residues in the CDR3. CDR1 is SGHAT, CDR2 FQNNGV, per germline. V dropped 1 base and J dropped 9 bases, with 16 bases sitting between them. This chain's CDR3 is CASSLGPRDSGQYF. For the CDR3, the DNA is TGTGCCAGCAGCTTAGGCCCCAGGGACTCGGGGCAGTACTTC.

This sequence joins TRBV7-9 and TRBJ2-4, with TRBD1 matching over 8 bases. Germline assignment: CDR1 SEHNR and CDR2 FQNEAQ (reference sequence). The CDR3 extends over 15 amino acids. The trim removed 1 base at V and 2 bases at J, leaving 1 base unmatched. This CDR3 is CASSLDRGSKNIQYF. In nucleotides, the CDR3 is TGTGCCAGCAGCTTAGACAGGGGGTCCAAAAACATTCAGTACTTC.

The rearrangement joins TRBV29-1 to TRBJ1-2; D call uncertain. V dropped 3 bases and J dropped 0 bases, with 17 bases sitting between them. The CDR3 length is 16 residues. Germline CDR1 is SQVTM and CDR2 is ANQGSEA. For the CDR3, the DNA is TGCAGCGTTGAGGCCCCGACGGAGCGGACTAACTATGGCTACACCTTC. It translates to CSVEAPTERTNYGYTF.

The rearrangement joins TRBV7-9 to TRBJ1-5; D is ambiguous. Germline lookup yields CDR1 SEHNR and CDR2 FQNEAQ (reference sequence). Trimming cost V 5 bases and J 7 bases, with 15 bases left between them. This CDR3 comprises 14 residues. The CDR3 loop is CASSPGPAGQPQHF. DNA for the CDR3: TGTGCCAGCAGCCCGGGCCCGGCGGGACAGCCCCAGCATTTT.

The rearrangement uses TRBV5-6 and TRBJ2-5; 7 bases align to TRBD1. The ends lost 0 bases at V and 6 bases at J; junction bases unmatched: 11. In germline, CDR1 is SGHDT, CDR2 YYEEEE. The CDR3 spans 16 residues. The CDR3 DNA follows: TGTGCCAGCAGCTTGGCCGGAGACAGGGAAGGAAAGACCCAGTACTTC. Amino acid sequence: CASSLAGDREGKTQYF.

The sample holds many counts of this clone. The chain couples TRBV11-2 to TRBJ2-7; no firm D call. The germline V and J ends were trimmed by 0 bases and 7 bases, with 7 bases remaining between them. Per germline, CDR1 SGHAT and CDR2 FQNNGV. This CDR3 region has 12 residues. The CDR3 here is CASSLDNREQYF. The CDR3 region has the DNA TGTGCCAGCAGCTTAGATAACCGGGAGCAGTACTTC.

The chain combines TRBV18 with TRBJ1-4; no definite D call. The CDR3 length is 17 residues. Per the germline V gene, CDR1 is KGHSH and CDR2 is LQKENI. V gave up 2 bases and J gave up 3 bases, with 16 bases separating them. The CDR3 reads CASSPTLDKIANEKLFF. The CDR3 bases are TGTGCCAGCTCACCAACTTTAGACAAGATTGCTAATGAAAAACTGTTTTTT.

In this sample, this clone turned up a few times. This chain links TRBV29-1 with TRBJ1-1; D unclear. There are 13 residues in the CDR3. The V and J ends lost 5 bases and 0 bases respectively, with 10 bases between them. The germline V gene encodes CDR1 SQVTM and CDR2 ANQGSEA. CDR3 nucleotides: TGCAGCGTTCCCACAGATATGAACACTGAAGCTTTCTTT. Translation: CSVPTDMNTEAFF.

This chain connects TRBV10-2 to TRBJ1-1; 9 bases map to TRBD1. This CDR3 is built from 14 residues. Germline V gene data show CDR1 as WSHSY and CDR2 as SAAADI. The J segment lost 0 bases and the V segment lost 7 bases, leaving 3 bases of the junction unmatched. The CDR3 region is CASNGQGLNTEAFF. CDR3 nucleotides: TGCGCCAGCAATGGACAGGGGCTGAACACTGAAGCTTTCTTT.

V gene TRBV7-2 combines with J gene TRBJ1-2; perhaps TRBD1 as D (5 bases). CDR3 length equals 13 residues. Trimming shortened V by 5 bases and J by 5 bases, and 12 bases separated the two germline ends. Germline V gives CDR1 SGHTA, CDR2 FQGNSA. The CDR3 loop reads CASSRDGPYGYTF. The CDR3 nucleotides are TGTGCCAGCAGCCGGGACGGCCCATATGGCTACACCTTC.

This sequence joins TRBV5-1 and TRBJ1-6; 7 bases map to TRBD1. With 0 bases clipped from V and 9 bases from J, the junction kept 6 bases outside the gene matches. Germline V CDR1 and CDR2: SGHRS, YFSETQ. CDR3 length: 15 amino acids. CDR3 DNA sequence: TGCGCCAGCAGCTTGGATCGACAGGGAGGTTCACCCCTCCACTTT. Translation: CASSLDRQGGSPLHF.

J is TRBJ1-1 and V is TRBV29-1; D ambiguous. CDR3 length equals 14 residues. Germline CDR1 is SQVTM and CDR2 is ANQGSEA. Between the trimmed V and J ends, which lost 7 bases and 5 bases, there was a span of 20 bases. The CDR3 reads CSAANKARWTEAFF. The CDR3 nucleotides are TGCAGCGCTGCTAATAAGGCGCGATGGACTGAAGCTTTCTTT.

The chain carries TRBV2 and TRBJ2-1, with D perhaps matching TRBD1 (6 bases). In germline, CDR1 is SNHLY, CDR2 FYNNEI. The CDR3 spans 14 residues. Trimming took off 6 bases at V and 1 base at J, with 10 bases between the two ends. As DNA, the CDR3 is TGTGCCAGCAGGCTCAGGGGTTCCTACAATGAGCAGTTCTTC. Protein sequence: CASRLRGSYNEQFF.

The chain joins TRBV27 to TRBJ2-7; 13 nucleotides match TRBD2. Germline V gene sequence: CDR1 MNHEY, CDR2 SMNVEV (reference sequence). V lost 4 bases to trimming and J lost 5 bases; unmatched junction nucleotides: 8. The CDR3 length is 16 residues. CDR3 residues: CASSSRTSGRSHEQYF. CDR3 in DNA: TGTGCCAGCAGTTCCAGGACTAGCGGGAGATCACACGAGCAGTACTTC.

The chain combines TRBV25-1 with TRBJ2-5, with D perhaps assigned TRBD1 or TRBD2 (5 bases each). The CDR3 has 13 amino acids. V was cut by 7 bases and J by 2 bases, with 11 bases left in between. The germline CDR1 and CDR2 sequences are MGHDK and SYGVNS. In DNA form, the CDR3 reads TGTGCCAGCAAGAGAGGGGCACAAGAGACCCAGTACTTC. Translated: CASKRGAQETQYF.

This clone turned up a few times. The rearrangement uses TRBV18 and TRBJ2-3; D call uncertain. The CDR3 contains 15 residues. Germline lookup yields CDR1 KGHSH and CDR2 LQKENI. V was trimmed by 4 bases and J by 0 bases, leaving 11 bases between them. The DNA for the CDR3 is TGTGCCAGCTCACAGACTTCGACAAGCACAGATACGCAGTATTTT. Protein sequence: CASSQTSTSTDTQYF. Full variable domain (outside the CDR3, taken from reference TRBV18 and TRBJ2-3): NAGVMQNPRHLVRRRGQEARLRCSPMKGHSHVYWYRQLPEEGLKFMVYLQKENIIDESGMPKERFSAEFPKEGPSILRIQQVVRGDSAAYFCASSQTSTSTDTQYFGPGTRLTVL.

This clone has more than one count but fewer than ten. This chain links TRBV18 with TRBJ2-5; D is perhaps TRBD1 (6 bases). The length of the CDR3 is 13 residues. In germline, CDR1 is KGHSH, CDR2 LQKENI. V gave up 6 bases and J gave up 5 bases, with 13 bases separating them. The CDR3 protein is CASSTQGTETQYF. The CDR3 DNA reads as TGTGCCAGCTCCACTCAGGGGACGGAGACCCAGTACTTC.

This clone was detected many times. Written as DNA, the CDR3 is TGTGCCACAGGAATCGGCAGACCTAACCAAGAGACCCAGTACTTC. Its protein product is CATGIGRPNQETQYF. The chain joins TRBV6-5 to TRBJ2-5; D unclear. Germline assignment: CDR1 MNHEY and CDR2 SVGAGI. There are 15 residues in the CDR3. V was shortened by 10 bases and J by 0 bases, with 18 bases between the two germline ends.